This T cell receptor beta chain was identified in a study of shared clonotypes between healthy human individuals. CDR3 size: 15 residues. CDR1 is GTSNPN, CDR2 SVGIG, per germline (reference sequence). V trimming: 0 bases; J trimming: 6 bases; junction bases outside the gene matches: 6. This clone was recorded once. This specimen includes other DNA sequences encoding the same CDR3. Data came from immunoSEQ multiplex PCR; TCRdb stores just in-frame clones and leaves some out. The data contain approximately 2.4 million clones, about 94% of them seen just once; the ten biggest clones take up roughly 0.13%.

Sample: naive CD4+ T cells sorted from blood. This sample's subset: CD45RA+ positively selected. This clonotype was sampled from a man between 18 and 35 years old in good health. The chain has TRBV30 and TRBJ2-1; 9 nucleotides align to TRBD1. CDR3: CAWSVRTGVGNEQFF. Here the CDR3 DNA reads TGTGCCTGGAGTGTAAGGACAGGGGTTGGCAATGAGCAGTTCTTC.